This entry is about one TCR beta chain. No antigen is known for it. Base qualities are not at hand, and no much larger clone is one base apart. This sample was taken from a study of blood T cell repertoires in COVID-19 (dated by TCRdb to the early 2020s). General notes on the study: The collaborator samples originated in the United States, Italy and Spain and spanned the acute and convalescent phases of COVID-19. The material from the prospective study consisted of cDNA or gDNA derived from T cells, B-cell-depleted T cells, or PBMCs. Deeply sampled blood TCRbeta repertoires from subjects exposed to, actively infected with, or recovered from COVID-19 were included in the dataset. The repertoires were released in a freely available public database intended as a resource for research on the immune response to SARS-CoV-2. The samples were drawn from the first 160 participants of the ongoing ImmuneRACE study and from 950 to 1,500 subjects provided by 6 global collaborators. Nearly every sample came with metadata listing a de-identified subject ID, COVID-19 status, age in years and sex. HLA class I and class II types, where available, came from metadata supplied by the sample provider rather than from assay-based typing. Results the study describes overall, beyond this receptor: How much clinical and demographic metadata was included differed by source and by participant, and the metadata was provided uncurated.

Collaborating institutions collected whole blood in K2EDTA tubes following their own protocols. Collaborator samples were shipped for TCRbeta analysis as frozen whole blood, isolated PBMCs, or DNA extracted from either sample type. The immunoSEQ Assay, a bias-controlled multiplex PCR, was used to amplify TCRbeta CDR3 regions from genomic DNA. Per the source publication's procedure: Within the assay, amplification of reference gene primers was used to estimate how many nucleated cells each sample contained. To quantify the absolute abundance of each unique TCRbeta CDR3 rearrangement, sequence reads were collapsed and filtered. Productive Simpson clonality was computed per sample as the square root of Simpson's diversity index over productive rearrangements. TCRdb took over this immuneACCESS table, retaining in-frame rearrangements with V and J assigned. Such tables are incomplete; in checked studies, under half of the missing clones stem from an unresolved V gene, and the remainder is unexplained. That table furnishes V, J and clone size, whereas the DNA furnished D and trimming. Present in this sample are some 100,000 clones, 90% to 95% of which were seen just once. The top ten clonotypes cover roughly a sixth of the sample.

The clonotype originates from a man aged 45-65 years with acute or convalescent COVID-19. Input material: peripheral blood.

The CDR3 in this case is CASSLGSTSYEQYF. The DNA sequence follows: TGTGCCAGCAGCTTAGGTTCGACTTCCTACGAGCAGTACTTC. The chain couples TRBV11-2 to TRBJ2-7, with no D gene named confidently. As encoded in the germline V gene, CDR1 is SGHAT while CDR2 is FQNNGV. At the junction V is shortened by 1 base and J by 1 base, with 8 bases in between. From its cysteine to its phenylalanine, the CDR3 spans 14 amino acids. CDR3 DNA is the only sequence kept; it has 42 bases, read in frame from the first base.